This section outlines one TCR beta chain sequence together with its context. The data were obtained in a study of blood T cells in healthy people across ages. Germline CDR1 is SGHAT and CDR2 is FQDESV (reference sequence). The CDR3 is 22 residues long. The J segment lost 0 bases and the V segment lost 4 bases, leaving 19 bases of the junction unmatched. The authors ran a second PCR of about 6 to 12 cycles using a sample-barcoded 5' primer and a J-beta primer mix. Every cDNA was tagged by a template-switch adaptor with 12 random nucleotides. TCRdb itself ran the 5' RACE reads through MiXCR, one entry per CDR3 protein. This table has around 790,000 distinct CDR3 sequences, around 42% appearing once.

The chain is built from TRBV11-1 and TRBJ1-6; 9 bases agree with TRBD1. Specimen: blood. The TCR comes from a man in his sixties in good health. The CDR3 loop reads CASSSDRGLGVAGSSYNSPLHF. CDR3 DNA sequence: TGTGCCAGCAGCTCGGACAGGGGACTCGGAGTGGCAGGGAGCTCCTATAATTCACCCCTCCACTTT.